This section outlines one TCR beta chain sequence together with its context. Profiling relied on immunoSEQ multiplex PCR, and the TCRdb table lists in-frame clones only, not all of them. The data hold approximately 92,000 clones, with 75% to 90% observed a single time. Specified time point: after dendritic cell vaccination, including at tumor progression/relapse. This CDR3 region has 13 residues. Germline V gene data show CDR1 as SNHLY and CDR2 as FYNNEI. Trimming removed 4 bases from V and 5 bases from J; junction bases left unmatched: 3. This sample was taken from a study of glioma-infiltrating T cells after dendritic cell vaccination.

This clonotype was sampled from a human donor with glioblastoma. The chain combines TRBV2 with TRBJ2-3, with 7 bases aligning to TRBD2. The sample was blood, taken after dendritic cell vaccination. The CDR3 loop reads CASSGGGRDTQYF. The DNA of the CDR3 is TGTGCCAGCAGTGGGGGGGGGAGAGATACGCAGTATTTT.